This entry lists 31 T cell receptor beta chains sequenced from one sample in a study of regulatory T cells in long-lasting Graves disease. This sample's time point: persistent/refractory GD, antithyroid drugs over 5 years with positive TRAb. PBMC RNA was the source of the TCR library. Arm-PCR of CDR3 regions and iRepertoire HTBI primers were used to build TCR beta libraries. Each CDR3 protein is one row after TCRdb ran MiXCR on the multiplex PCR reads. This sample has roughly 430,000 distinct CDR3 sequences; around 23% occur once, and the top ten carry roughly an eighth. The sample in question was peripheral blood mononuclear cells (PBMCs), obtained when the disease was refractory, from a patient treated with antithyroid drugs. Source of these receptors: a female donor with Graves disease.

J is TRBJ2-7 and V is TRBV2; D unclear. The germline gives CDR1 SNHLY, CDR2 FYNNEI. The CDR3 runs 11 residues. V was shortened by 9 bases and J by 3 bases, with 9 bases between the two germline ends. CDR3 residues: CASRRSYEQYF. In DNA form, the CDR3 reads TGTGCCAGTAGAAGAAGCTACGAGCAGTACTTC.

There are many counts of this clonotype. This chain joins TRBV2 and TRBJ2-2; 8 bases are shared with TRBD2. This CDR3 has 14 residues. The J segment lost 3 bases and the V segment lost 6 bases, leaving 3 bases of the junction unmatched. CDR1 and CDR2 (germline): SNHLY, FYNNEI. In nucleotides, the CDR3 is TGTGCCAGCAGACGGGAGGGGTACACCGGGGAGCTGTTTTTT. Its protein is CASRREGYTGELFF.

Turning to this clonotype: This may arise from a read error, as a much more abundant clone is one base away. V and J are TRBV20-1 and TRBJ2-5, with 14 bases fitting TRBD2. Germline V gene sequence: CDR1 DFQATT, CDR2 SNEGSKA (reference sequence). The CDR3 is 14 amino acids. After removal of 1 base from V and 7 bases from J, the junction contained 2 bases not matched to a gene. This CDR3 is CSARAGTSGGTQYF. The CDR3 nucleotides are TGCAGTGCTAGAGCTGGGACTAGCGGGGGGACCCAGTACTTC.

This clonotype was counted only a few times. The CDR3 nucleotides are TGTGCCAGTAGTCCGGGGAAGGGTGTTTACGAGCAGTACTTC. Its protein product is CASSPGKGVYEQYF. The chain has TRBV19 and TRBJ2-7; weak D call: TRBD2 (5 bases). V was pared by 5 bases and J by 4 bases, with 15 bases between. Germline CDR1 is LNHDA and CDR2 is SQIVND (reference sequence). The CDR3 consists of 14 residues.

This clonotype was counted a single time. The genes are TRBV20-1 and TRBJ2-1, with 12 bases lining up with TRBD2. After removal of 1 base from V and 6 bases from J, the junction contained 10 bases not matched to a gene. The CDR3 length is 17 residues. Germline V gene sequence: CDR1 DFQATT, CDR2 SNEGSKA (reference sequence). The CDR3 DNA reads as TGCAGTGCTAGAGCCCGAGGGGCTAGCGGGAGGGCCAATGAGCAGTTCTTC. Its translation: CSARARGASGRANEQFF.

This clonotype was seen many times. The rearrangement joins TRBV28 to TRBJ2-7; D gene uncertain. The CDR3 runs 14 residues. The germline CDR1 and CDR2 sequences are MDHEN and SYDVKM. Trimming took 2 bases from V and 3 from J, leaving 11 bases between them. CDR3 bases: TGTGCCAGCAGTTTAGATGGGGTCCTCTACGAGCAGTACTTC. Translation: CASSLDGVLYEQYF.

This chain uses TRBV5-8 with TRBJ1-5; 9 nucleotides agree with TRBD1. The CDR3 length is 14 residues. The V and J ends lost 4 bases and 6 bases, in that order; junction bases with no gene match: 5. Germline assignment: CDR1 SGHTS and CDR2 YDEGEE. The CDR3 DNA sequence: TGTGCCAGCAGCAAAGGGACAGGGAGTCAGCCCCAGCATTTT. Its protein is CASSKGTGSQPQHF.

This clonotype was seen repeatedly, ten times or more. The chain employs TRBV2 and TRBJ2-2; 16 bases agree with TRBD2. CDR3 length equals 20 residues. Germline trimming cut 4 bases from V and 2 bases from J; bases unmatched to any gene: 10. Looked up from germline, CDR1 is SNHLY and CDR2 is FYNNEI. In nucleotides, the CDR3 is TGTGCCAGCAGTGTCCCCGGGACTAGCGGGAGGGCCTCCAACACCGGGGAGCTGTTTTTT. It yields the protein CASSVPGTSGRASNTGELFF.

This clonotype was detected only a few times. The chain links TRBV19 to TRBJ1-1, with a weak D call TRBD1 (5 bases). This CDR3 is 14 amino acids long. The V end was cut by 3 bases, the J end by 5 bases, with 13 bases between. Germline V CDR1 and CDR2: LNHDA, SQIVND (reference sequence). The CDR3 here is CASSISGRGTEAFF. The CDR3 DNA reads TGTGCCAGTAGTATTTCAGGGAGAGGGACTGAAGCTTTCTTT.

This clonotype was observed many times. The CDR3 DNA sequence: TGTGCCAGCAGTTTAGGTACCTACTCTTCCTACGAGCAGTACTTC. It translates to CASSLGTYSSYEQYF. This chain connects TRBV27 to TRBJ2-7; D gene unclear. Germline-derived CDR1 and CDR2 are MNHEY and SMNVEV (reference sequence). The CDR3 covers 15 residues. Trimming left V 2 bases short and J 1 base short, with 12 bases between.

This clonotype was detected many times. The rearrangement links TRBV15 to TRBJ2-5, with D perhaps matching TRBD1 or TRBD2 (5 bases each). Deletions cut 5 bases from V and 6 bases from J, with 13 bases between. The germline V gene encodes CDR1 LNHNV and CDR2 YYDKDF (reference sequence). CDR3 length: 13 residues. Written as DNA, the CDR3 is TGTGCCACCAGCTCGGACACGGGGAAGACCCAGTACTTC. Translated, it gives CATSSDTGKTQYF.

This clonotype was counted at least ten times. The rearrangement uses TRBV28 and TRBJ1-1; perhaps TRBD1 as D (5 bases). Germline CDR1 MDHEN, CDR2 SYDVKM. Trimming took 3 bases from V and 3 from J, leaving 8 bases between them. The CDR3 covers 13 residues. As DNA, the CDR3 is TGTGCCAGCAGTTTCATGGGGGACACTGAAGCTTTCTTT. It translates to CASSFMGDTEAFF.

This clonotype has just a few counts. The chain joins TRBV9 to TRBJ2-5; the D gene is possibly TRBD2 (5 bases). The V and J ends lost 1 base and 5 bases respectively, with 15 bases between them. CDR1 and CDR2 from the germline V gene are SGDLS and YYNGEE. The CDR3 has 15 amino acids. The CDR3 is CASSVSSGLRETQYF. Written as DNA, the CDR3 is TGTGCCAGCAGCGTATCCAGCGGCCTCCGGGAGACCCAGTACTTC.

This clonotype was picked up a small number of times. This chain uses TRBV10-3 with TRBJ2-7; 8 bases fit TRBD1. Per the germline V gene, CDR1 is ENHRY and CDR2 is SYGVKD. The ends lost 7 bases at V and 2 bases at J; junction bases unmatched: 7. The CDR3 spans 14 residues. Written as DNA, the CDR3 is TGTGCCATCAACTCGGAGGACAGGGCCTACGAGCAGTACTTC. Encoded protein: CAINSEDRAYEQYF.

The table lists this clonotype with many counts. In DNA, the CDR3 is TGTGCCAGCAGGCCCACAGGGGGCGGCTCCTACGAGCAGTACTTC. Its protein is CASRPTGGGSYEQYF. This chain links TRBV12-3 or TRBV12-4 with TRBJ2-7, with 9 positions matching TRBD1. With V trimmed by 6 bases and J by 0 bases, 6 bases remained unmatched. The CDR3 is 15 residues long.

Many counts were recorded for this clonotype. CDR3 residues: CASSQEWTYAGYTF. Here the CDR3 DNA reads TGTGCCAGCAGCCAAGAATGGACCTATGCCGGCTACACCTTC. V usage is TRBV3-1 and J usage is TRBJ1-2; D gene ambiguous. The CDR3 is made up of 14 amino acids. Trimming removed 0 bases from V and 8 bases from J, with 13 bases in between. Germline CDR1 LGHDT, CDR2 YNNKEL (reference sequence).

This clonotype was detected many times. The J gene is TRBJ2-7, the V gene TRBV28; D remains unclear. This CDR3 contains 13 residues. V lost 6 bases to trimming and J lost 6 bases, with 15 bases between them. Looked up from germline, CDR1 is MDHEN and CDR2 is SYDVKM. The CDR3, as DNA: TGTGCCAGCAGCTCGCGCTGGTCCAGCGAGCAGTACTTC. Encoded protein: CASSSRWSSEQYF.

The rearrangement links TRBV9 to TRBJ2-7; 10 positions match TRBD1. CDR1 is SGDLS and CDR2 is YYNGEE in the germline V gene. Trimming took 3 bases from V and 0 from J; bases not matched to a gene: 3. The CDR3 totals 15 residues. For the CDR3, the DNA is TGTGCCAGCAGCGCCGGGACAGGGGTCTCCTACGAGCAGTACTTC. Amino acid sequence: CASSAGTGVSYEQYF.

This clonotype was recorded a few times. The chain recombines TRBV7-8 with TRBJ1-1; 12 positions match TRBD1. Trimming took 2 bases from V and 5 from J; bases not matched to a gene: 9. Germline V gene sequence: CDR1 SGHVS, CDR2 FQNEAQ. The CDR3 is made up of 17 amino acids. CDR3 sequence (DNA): TGTGCCAGCAGCTTAATGGGACAGGGGGCGCGAACAACTGAAGCTTTCTTT. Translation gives CASSLMGQGARTTEAFF.

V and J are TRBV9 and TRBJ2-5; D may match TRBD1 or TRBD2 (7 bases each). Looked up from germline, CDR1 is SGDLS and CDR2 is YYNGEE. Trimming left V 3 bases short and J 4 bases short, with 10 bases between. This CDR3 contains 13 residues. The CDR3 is CASSAGGGETQYF. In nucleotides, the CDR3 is TGTGCCAGCAGCGCAGGGGGGGGAGAGACCCAGTACTTC. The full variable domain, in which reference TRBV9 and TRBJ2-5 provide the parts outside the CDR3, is DSGVTQTPKHLITATGQRVTLRCSPRSGDLSVYWYQQSLDQGLQFLIQYYNGEERAKGNILERFSAQQFPDLHSELNLSSLELGDSALYFCASSAGGGETQYFGPGTRLLVL.

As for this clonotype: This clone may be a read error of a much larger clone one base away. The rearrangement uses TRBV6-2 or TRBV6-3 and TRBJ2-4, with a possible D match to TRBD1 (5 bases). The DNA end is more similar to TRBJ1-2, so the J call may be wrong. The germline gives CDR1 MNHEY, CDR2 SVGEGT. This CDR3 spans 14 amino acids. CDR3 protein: CASSYLGEGRGYTF. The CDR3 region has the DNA TGTGCCAGCAGTTACTTGGGGGAAGGACGTGGCTACACCTTC.

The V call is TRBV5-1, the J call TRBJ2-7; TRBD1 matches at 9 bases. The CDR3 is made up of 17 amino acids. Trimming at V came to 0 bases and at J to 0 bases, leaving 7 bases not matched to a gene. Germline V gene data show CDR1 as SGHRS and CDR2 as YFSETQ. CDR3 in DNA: TGCGCCAGCAGCTTGGAGCCGGGACAGGGACGCTCCTACGAGCAGTACTTC. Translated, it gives CASSLEPGQGRSYEQYF.

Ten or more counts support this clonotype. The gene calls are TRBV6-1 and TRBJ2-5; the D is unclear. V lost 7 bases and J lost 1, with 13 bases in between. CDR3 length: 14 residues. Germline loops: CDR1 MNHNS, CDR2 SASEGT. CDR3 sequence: CASNQRGSQETQYF. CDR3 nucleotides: TGTGCCAGCAATCAACGAGGCAGCCAAGAGACCCAGTACTTC.

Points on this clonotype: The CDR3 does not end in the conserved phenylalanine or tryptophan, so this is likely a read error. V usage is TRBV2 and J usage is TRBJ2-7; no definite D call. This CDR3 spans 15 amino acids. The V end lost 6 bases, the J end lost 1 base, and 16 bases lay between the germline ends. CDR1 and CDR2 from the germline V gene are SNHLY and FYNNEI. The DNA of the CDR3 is TGTGCCAGCAGCGGGCTTCCCGCCCTATCCTACGAGCAGTACTCC. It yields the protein CASSGLPALSYEQYS.

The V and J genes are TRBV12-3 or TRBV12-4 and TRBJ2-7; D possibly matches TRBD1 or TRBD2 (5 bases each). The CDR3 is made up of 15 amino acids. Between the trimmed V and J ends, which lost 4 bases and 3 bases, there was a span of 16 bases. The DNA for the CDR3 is TGTGCCAGCAGTTCCGACCCCGGGGCTTTCTACGAGCAGTACTTC. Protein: CASSSDPGAFYEQYF.

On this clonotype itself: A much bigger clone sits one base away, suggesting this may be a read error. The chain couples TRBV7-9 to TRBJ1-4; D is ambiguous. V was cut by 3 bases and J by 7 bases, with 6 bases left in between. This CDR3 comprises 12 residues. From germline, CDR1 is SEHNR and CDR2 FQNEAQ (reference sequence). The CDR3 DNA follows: TGTGCCAGCAGCTTTACGTGTGAAAAACTGTTTTTT. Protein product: CASSFTCEKLFF.

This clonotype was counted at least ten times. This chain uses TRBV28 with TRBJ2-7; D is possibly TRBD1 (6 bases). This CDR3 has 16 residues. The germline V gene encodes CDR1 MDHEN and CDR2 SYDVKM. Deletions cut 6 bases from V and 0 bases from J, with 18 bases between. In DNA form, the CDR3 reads TGTGCCAGCAGCTCTTCCGACAGGCCGAGCTCCTACGAGCAGTACTTC. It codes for CASSSSDRPSSYEQYF.

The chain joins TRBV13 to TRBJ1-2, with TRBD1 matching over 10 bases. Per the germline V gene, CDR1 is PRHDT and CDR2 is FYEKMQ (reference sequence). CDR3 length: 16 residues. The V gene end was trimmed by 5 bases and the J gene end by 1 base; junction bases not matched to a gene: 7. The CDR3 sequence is CASSLRTGGSNYGYTF. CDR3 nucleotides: TGTGCCAGCAGCCTGCGGACAGGGGGGAGTAACTATGGCTACACCTTC.

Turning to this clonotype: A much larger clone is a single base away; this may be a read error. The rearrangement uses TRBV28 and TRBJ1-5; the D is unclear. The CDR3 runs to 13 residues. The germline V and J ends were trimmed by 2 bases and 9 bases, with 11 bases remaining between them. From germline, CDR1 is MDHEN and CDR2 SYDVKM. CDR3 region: CASSLPSGSPQHF. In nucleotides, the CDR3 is TGTGCCAGCAGTTTACCCTCCGGTTCGCCCCAGCATTTT.

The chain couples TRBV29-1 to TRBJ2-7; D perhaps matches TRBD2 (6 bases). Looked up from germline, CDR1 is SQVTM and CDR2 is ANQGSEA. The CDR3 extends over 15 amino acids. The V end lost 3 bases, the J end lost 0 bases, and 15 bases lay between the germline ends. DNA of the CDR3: TGCAGCGTTGAGTCCCTAGGGCGGGACTCCTACGAGCAGTACTTC. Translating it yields CSVESLGRDSYEQYF.

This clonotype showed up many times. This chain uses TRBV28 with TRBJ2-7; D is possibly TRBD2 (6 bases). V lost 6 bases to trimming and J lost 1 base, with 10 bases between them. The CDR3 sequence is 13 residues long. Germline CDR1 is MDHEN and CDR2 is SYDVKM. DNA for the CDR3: TGTGCCAGCAGATCGGGACTGTCCTACGAGCAGTACTTC. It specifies CASRSGLSYEQYF. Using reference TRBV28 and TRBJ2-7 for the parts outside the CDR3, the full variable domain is DVKVTQSSRYLVKRTGEKVFLECVQDMDHENMFWYRQDPGLGLRLIYFSYDVKMKEKGDIPEGYSVSREKKERFSLILESASTNQTSMYLCASRSGLSYEQYFGPGTRLTVT.